Listed here are 18 T cell receptor beta chains from one sample, sequenced in a study of beta chain features in type 1 diabetes. The entirety of the isolated RNA underwent reverse transcription, so expressed TCRB transcripts were sequenced. Data came from immunoSEQ multiplex PCR; TCRdb stores just in-frame clones and leaves some out. The sample includes 300,000 to 350,000 clones, approximately 14% of them seen just once. The material sequenced was central memory CD4+ T cells from blood. The receptor source for this set is a man aged 25 to 40 in good health.

In its sample, this clone was seen many times. The V and J genes are TRBV5-5 and TRBJ2-7, with TRBD2 matching over 7 bases. Germline V lookup: CDR1 SGHKS, CDR2 YYEKEE (reference sequence). Unmatched junction bases numbered 5, after V lost 0 bases and J lost 2 bases. The CDR3 contains 15 residues. The DNA of the CDR3 is TGTGCCAGCAGCTTGGGTCTAGCGGAGACCTACGAGCAGTACGTC. Protein: CASSLGLAETYEQYV.

This clone was detected only a few times. The J gene is TRBJ1-2, the V gene TRBV6-5; D is unresolved. The germline V gene encodes CDR1 MNHEY and CDR2 SVGAGI. The CDR3 consists of 13 residues. V was pared by 5 bases and J by 3 bases, with 10 bases between. CDR3 protein: CASSEGGYYGYTF. CDR3 in DNA: TGTGCCAGCAGTGAGGGCGGTTACTATGGCTACACCTTC.

This clone was picked up a small number of times. The rearrangement uses TRBV6-1 and TRBJ2-5, with D perhaps TRBD2 (5 bases). The CDR3 sequence is 13 residues long. Trimming stripped 5 bases from V and 7 bases from J, with 14 bases between. Germline-derived CDR1 and CDR2 are MNHNS and SASEGT. CDR3 protein: CASSPGVSGTQYF. CDR3 in DNA: TGTGCCAGCAGTCCCGGGGTGTCGGGGACCCAGTACTTC.

Many counts were recorded for this clone. The chain has TRBV19 and TRBJ1-5; 7 bases map to TRBD1. Germline V lookup: CDR1 LNHDA, CDR2 SQIVND (reference sequence). The junction had 2 bases not matched to a gene; V was cut back by 0 bases and J by 9 bases. The CDR3 totals 13 residues. The CDR3 protein is CASSIEHRGPQHF. The CDR3, as DNA: TGTGCCAGTAGTATAGAGCACAGGGGGCCCCAGCATTTT.

This clone was seen repeatedly, ten times or more. V usage is TRBV10-3 and J usage is TRBJ2-7, with a possible D match to TRBD1 (6 bases). The CDR3 totals 12 residues. V was shortened by 6 bases and J by 5 bases, with 11 bases between the two germline ends. Germline V gene lookup returns CDR1 ENHRY and CDR2 SYGVKD. CDR3 in amino acids: CAISLDRNEQYF. In DNA form, the CDR3 reads TGTGCCATCAGCCTTGACAGGAACGAGCAGTACTTC.

The chain combines TRBV7-3 with TRBJ2-1; tentatively, D is TRBD1 or TRBD2 (5 bases each). This CDR3 has 14 residues. V was shortened by 1 base and J by 8 bases, with 12 bases between the two germline ends. Germline CDR1 is SGHTA and CDR2 is FQGTGA. In DNA, the CDR3 is TGTGCCAGCAGCTTAAGGGACCCCAACGATGAGCAGTTCTTC. Protein sequence: CASSLRDPNDEQFF.

The chain employs TRBV6-5 and TRBJ1-4; D is uncertain. This CDR3 spans 14 amino acids. Germline V gene lookup returns CDR1 MNHEY and CDR2 SVGAGI. With 8 bases removed from V and 5 bases from J, the gap between germline ends came to 15 bases. The CDR3 loop is CASRGGPINEKLFF. The CDR3 bases are TGTGCCAGCCGGGGTGGACCGATAAATGAAAAACTGTTTTTT.

The sample holds a few counts of this clone. At the DNA level, this CDR3 is encoded by other sequences in the same sample as well. The genes are TRBV2 and TRBJ2-3; D not certain. From germline, CDR1 is SNHLY and CDR2 FYNNEI. The CDR3 spans 13 residues. The ends were cut back, 1 base at V and 4 bases at J, with 6 bases in the middle. The CDR3 sequence: CASSEGGADTQYF. CDR3 DNA sequence: TGTGCCAGCAGTGAAGGCGGCGCAGATACGCAGTATTTT.

This clone has more than one count but fewer than ten. The CDR3 DNA reads as TGTGCCAGCAGCGAACAGGGGGCGCGGGAAAAACTGTTTTTT. Translated: CASSEQGAREKLFF. V usage is TRBV2 and J usage is TRBJ1-4; TRBD1 aligns across 9 bases. The CDR3 extends over 14 amino acids. CDR1 SNHLY and CDR2 FYNNEI come from the germline V gene. The V gene end was trimmed by 6 bases and the J gene end by 8 bases; junction bases not matched to a gene: 7.

This clone has only a few counts. This sequence joins TRBV7-3 and TRBJ2-7; tentatively, D is TRBD1 or TRBD2 (6 bases each). CDR1 is SGHTA and CDR2 is FQGTGA in the germline V gene. CDR3 length: 15 amino acids. The V end was cut by 7 bases, the J end by 3 bases, with 19 bases between. CDR3 sequence (DNA): TGTGCCAGCACGGGTACCCTAAGGGGGGACTACGAGCAGTACGTC. As protein: CASTGTLRGDYEQYV.

The J gene is TRBJ2-3, the V gene TRBV21-1; TRBD1 is the table's D call and was not checked against the DNA. TRBV21-1 is a documented pseudogene. This CDR3 has 16 residues. The CDR3 coding sequence is TGTGCCAGCAGCAAAGCTGGGACAGGGAAAACAGATACGCAGTATTTT. It is translated as CASSKAGTGKTDTQYF.

The sample holds many counts of this clone. V gene TRBV7-2 combines with J gene TRBJ2-4, with 7 bases that match TRBD1. Germline V gene sequence: CDR1 SGHTA, CDR2 FQGNSA. This CDR3 is 15 amino acids long. Germline trimming cut 5 bases from V and 6 bases from J; bases unmatched to any gene: 10. CDR3 DNA sequence: TGTGCCAGCAGCCTCCGACAGGGTGGCGGAAACATTCAGTACTTC. This encodes CASSLRQGGGNIQYF.

This clone was counted a few times. The V gene is TRBV6-1, the J gene TRBJ1-6, with 12 bases aligning to TRBD1. This CDR3 spans 14 amino acids. CDR1 and CDR2 from the germline V gene are MNHNS and SASEGT. The J segment lost 9 bases and the V segment lost 6 bases, leaving 3 bases of the junction unmatched. The CDR3 protein is CASRGQGASSPLHF. CDR3 nucleotide sequence: TGTGCCAGCAGGGGACAGGGGGCAAGTTCACCCCTCCACTTT.

This clone showed up just a few times. The chain has TRBV6-6 and TRBJ1-2; unclear D gene. The CDR3 is 13 residues long. Trimming took off 5 bases at V and 8 bases at J, with 15 bases between the two ends. Germline V gene sequence: CDR1 MNHNY, CDR2 SVGAGI (reference sequence). The CDR3 is CASSPLSSKGYTF. In DNA, the CDR3 is TGTGCCAGCAGTCCTTTAAGTTCGAAGGGCTACACCTTC.

This clone occurred a few times. This sequence joins TRBV6-1 and TRBJ1-2; no firm D call. The ends were cut back, 6 bases at V and 4 bases at J, with 6 bases in the middle. Germline CDR1 MNHNS, CDR2 SASEGT. The CDR3 totals 11 residues. CDR3 sequence (DNA): TGTGCCAGCAGGGTGGGCTATGGCTACACCTTC. Encoded protein: CASRVGYGYTF.

This clone was picked up many times. Other DNA sequences in the sample encode the same CDR3. The rearrangement uses TRBV4-1 and TRBJ1-5; D not certain. Germline assignment: CDR1 MGHRA and CDR2 YSYEKL. This CDR3 region has 15 residues. Trimming removed 2 bases from V and 2 bases from J, with 10 bases in between. The CDR3 spells CASSQTGKGNQPQHF. The CDR3 coding sequence is TGCGCCAGCAGCCAAACGGGTAAGGGCAATCAGCCCCAGCATTTT.

The rearrangement links TRBV5-4 to TRBJ2-3; possible D gene TRBD2, 5 bases. The CDR3 covers 13 residues. CDR1 is SGHNT, CDR2 YYREEE, per germline (reference sequence). V was shortened by 5 bases and J by 9 bases, with 16 bases between the two germline ends. CDR3 sequence: CASRLTSTGTQYF. The CDR3 DNA sequence: TGTGCCAGCAGACTGACAAGCACGGGGACGCAGTATTTT.

This clone was detected many times. The sample has other DNA sequences that encode this CDR3 too. The CDR3 sequence: CASSPGQSYGYTF. The CDR3 nucleotides are TGTGCCAGCAGTCCGGGACAGAGCTATGGCTACACCTTC. The gene calls are TRBV14 and TRBJ1-2; TRBD1 matches at 7 bases. The trim removed 6 bases at V and 4 bases at J, leaving 5 bases unmatched. The CDR3 is 13 residues long. CDR1 and CDR2 (germline): SGHDN, FVKESK.